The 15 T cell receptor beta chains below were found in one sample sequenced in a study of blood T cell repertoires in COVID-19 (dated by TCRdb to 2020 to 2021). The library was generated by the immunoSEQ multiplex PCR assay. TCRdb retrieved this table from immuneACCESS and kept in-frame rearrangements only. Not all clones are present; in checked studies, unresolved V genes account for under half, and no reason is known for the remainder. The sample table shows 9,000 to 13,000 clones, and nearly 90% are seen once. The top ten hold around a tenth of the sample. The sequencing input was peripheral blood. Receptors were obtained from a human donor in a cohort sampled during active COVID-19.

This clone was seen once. For the CDR3, the DNA is TGTGCGGGGGGTTCCGGGACAGGGGTGGCTGGCTACACCTTC. Translation: CAGGSGTGVAGYTF. The chain recombines TRBV30 with TRBJ1-2, with TRBD1 identical over 10 bases. This CDR3 comprises 14 residues. CDR1 GTSNPN and CDR2 SVGIG come from the germline V gene (reference sequence).

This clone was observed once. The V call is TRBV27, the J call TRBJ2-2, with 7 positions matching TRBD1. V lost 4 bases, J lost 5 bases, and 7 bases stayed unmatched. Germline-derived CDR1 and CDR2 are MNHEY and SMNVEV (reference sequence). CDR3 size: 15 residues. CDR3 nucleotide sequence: TGTGCCAGCAGTTCCCCAGGGGGTGGTACCGGGGAGCTGTTTTTT. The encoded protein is CASSSPGGGTGELFF.

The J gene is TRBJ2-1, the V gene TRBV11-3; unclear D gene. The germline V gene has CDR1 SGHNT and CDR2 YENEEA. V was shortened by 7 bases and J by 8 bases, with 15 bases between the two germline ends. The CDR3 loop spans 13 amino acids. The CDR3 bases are TGTGCCAGCACCCCCGGGTGGTGGGATGAGCAGTTCTTC. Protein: CASTPGWWDEQFF.

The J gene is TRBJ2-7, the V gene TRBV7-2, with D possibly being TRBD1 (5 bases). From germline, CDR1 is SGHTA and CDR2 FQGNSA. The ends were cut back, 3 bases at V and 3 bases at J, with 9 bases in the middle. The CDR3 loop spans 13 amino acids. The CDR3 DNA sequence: TGTGCCAGCAGCTTGAACAGGATCTACGAGCAGTACTTC. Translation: CASSLNRIYEQYF.

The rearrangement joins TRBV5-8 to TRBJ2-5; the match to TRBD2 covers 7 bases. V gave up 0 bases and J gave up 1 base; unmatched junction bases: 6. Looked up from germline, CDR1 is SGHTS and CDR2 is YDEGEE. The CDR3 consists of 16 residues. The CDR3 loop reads CASSLGAGSVQETQYF. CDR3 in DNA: TGTGCCAGCAGCTTGGGAGCGGGGTCGGTCCAAGAGACCCAGTACTTC.

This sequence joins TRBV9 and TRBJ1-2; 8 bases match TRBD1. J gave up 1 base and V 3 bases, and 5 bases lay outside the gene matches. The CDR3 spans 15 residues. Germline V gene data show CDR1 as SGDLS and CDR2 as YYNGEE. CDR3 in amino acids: CASSAWTGRNYGYTF. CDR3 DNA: TGTGCCAGCAGCGCCTGGACAGGGCGTAACTATGGCTACACCTTC. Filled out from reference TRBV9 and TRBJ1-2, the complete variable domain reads DSGVTQTPKHLITATGQRVTLRCSPRSGDLSVYWYQQSLDQGLQFLIQYYNGEERAKGNILERFSAQQFPDLHSELNLSSLELGDSALYFCASSAWTGRNYGYTFGSGTRLTVV.

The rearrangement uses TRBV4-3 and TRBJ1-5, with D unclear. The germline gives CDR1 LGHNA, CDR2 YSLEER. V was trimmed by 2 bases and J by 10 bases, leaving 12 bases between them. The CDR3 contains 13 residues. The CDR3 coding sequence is TGCGCCAGCAGCCAATTGTCAGGTAGTCCCCAGCATTTT. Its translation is CASSQLSGSPQHF.

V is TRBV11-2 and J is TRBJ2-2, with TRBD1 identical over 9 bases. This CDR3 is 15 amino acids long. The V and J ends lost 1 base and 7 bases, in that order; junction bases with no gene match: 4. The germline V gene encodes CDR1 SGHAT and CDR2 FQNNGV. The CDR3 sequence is CASSLGGTGYGELFF. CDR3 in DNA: TGTGCCAGCAGCTTAGGCGGGACAGGGTACGGGGAGCTGTTTTTT.

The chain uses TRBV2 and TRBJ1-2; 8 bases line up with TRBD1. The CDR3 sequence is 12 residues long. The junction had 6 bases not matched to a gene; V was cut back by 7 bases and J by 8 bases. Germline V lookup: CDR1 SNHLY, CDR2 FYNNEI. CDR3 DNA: TGTGCCAGCAACCCTGGACAGGGAGGCTACACCTTC. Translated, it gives CASNPGQGGYTF.

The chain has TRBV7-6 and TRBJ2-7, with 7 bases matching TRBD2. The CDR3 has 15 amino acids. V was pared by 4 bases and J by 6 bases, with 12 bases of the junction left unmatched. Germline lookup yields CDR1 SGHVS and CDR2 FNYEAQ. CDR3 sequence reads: CASSYLSGGQSEQYF. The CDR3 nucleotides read TGTGCCAGCAGCTACCTCTCGGGGGGTCAAAGCGAGCAGTACTTC.

This CDR3 reads CASSPRSSDEQYF. For the CDR3, the DNA is TGTGCCAGCTCACCACGGAGTTCCGACGAGCAGTACTTC. The chain combines TRBV18 with TRBJ2-7; unclear D gene. Germline lookup yields CDR1 KGHSH and CDR2 LQKENI. The CDR3 has 13 amino acids. V shed 1 base and J shed 5 bases, with 9 bases lying between them.

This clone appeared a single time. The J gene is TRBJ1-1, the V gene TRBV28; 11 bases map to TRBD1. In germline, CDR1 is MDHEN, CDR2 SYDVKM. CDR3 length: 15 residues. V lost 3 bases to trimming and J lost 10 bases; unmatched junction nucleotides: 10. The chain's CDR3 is CASSFVGTGGLRAFF. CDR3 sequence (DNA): TGTGCCAGCAGTTTCGTCGGGACAGGGGGTTTGAGAGCTTTCTTT.

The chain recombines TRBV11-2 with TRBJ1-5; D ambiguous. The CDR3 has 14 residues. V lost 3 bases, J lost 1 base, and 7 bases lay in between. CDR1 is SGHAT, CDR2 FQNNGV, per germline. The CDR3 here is CASSFSGSNQPQHF. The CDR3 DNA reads TGTGCCAGCAGCTTTTCGGGGAGCAATCAGCCCCAGCATTTT.

The CDR3 region has the DNA TGTGCCAGCAGCTTTCGGACAGGTCTTAACTATGGCTACACCTTC. It translates to CASSFRTGLNYGYTF. The chain joins TRBV5-6 to TRBJ1-2; 7 bases line up with TRBD1. The CDR3 is made up of 15 amino acids. Germline V lookup: CDR1 SGHDT, CDR2 YYEEEE. V lost 2 bases and J lost 1; bases outside the gene matches: 5.

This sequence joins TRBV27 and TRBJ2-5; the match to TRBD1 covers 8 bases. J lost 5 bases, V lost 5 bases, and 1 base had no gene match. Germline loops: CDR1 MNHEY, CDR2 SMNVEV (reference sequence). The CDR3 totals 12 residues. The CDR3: CASSRQGETQYF. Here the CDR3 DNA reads TGTGCCAGCAGTCGACAGGGGGAGACCCAGTACTTC.